The 9 T cell receptor beta chains below all came from one sample that was sequenced in a study of OX40 agonist ivuxolimab in advanced cancers. Receptors were amplified or captured by the immunoSEQ multiplex PCR assay. TCRdb re-hosts the immuneACCESS table, in-frame sequences only. Its copies lack some clones; in the studies checked, an unresolved V gene accounts for under half of them, and the cause for the rest is not known. The sample table shows about 20,000 clones, and about 86% are seen once. The ten biggest clones cover more than 15% of the sample. Material: CD4+ or CD8+ T cells sorted from blood, obtained in a trial of the OX40 agonist ivuxolimab. These receptor sequences come from an adult with an advanced solid tumor such as melanoma, head and neck, liver or kidney cancer.

The rearrangement links TRBV6-6 to TRBJ2-7, with 8 bases lining up with TRBD1. V shed 11 bases, J shed 2 bases, and the junction held 5 bases outside the gene matches. Germline V lookup: CDR1 MNHNY, CDR2 SVGAGI (reference sequence). The CDR3 sequence is 12 residues long. DNA of the CDR3: TGTGCCCGACGGACAGGGCCCTACGAGCAGTACTTC. Residues: CARRTGPYEQYF.

This chain uses TRBV18 with TRBJ1-2; D gene unclear. The CDR3 spans 14 residues. Germline lookup yields CDR1 KGHSH and CDR2 LQKENI. Trimming cost V 1 base and J 2 bases, with 8 bases left between them. This CDR3 reads CASSPRPENYGYTF. For the CDR3, the DNA is TGTGCCAGCTCACCACGGCCAGAGAACTATGGCTACACCTTC. Supplemented by reference TRBV18 and TRBJ1-2, the full variable domain reads NAGVMQNPRHLVRRRGQEARLRCSPMKGHSHVYWYRQLPEEGLKFMVYLQKENIIDESGMPKERFSAEFPKEGPSILRIQQVVRGDSAAYFCASSPRPENYGYTFGSGTRLTVV.

This clone came up once. The chain combines TRBV19 with TRBJ1-5, with D maybe TRBD1 (6 bases). This CDR3 contains 15 residues. Germline assignment: CDR1 LNHDA and CDR2 SQIVND (reference sequence). The V and J ends lost 0 bases and 7 bases respectively, with 13 bases between them. CDR3 bases: TGTGCCAGTAGTATAGAACAGGGAAGGAGCCAGCCCCAGCATTTT. This gives the protein CASSIEQGRSQPQHF.

The chain links TRBV7-6 to TRBJ1-4; the D is unclear. Germline-derived CDR1 and CDR2 are SGHVS and FNYEAQ. The CDR3 loop spans 14 amino acids. V was pared by 3 bases and J by 8 bases, with 13 bases between. The CDR3 sequence is CASSFTTLGEKLFF. The CDR3 nucleotides read TGTGCCAGCAGCTTTACGACCCTGGGAGAAAAACTGTTTTTT.

This clone is medium-sized (0.01 to 0.1%). The V call is TRBV15, the J call TRBJ2-5; 7 nucleotides match TRBD2. Germline V gene data show CDR1 as LNHNV and CDR2 as YYDKDF (reference sequence). Losses at the gene ends were 5 bases for V and 5 bases for J; bases not matched to a gene: 5. The CDR3 sequence is 13 residues long. CDR3 in DNA: TGTGCCACCAGCGGGATAGCGGGCGAGACCCAGTACTTC. Translation gives CATSGIAGETQYF.

This chain links TRBV27 with TRBJ2-3, with a possible D match to TRBD1 (6 bases). The CDR3 is made up of 16 amino acids. CDR1 and CDR2 from the germline V gene are MNHEY and SMNVEV (reference sequence). The V end was cut by 8 bases, the J end by 2 bases, with 20 bases between. The CDR3 bases are TGTGCCAGCGCCTCCTCACCGGGACAAATCACAGATACGCAGTATTTT. Its protein is CASASSPGQITDTQYF.

The gene calls are TRBV7-9 and TRBJ2-5; no reliable D call. The CDR3 has 14 residues. Germline V CDR1 and CDR2: SEHNR, FQNEAQ (reference sequence). Trimming cost V 5 bases and J 0 bases, with 10 bases left between them. In nucleotides, the CDR3 is TGTGCCAGCAGCCCAGGACCAAACCAAGAGACCCAGTACTTC. The encoded protein is CASSPGPNQETQYF.

This CDR3 reads CASSLVPGRNTIYF. In DNA, the CDR3 is TGTGCCAGCAGCTTAGTGCCAGGGCGAAACACCATATATTTT. The V call is TRBV7-3, the J call TRBJ1-3; a possible D gene is TRBD1 (5 bases). The germline V gene has CDR1 SGHTA and CDR2 FQGTGA. The length of the CDR3 is 14 residues. V was pared by 2 bases and J by 5 bases, with 10 bases between.

This chain links TRBV6-5 with TRBJ1-2, with D uncertain. Germline CDR1 reads MNHEY; CDR2 reads SVGAGI. The CDR3 consists of 16 residues. The V and J ends lost 0 bases and 2 bases respectively, with 13 bases between them. The CDR3 DNA reads as TGTGCCAGCAGTTACTCCTACTCCTGGTTAAACTATGGCTACACCTTC. Amino acids: CASSYSYSWLNYGYTF.